A selection of T cell receptor beta chains follows, all from one sample in a study of response to subunit inactivated influenza vaccine. TCRdb passed the RT-PCR reads through MiXCR, listing each CDR3 protein once. The table lists hundreds of thousands of distinct CDR3 sequences, about 25% of them singletons. The sample in question was CD4+ T cells sorted from PBMCs, obtained around 5 days after vaccination. The receptors here all came from a man aged 50-60 years who received an inactivated influenza vaccine. The CDR3 runs from the conserved cysteine through the conserved F or W. Expanded clones are given a class, and other clones once, few, many or no size at all.

J gene	V gene	clone size	CDR3 protein
TRBJ1-6	TRBV20-1	NA	CSARDLGDNSPLHF
TRBJ2-1	TRBV5-1	once	CASSPRPPGVTYNEQFF
TRBJ2-3	TRBV4-2	NA	CASSQELPTDTQYF
TRBJ1-1	TRBV20-1	many	CSARGLRANTEAFF
TRBJ1-3	TRBV10-3	NA	CAIGPGTVSGNTIYF
TRBJ2-3	TRBV30	NA	CAWSGLVSTDTQYF
TRBJ2-3	TRBV29-1	NA	CSVDGLDTQYF
TRBJ2-2	TRBV6-2/TRBV6-3	few	CASSYRASAVNTGELFF
TRBJ2-1	TRBV5-6	NA	CASSLVRVSPNEQFF
TRBJ2-7	TRBV12-3/TRBV12-4	few	CASSLLWPGVYEQYF
TRBJ2-1	TRBV24-1	few	CATSDGPGKQFF
TRBJ2-3	TRBV9	NA	CASSVTGGPDTQYF
TRBJ2-7	TRBV5-1	NA	CASSPDSQRLYEQYF
TRBJ2-3	TRBV20-1	NA	CSVPGSTDTQYF
TRBJ2-1	TRBV7-7	NA	CASSRGRDYNEQFF
TRBJ2-1	TRBV14	NA	CASSDGRERDNEQFF
TRBJ1-1	TRBV7-2	NA	CASSTRQGTEAFF
TRBJ2-4	TRBV28	NA	CASSFPQGIKNIQYF